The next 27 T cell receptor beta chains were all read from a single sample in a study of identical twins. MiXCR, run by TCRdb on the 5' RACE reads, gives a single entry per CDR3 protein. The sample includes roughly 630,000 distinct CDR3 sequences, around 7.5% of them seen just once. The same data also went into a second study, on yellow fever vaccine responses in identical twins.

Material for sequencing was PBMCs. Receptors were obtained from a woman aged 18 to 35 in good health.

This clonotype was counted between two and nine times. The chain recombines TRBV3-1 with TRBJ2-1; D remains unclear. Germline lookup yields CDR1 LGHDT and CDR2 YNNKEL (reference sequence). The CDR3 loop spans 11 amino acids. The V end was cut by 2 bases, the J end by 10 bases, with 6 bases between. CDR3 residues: CASSQPDEQFF. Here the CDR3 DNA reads TGTGCCAGCAGCCAACCCGACGAGCAGTTCTTC.

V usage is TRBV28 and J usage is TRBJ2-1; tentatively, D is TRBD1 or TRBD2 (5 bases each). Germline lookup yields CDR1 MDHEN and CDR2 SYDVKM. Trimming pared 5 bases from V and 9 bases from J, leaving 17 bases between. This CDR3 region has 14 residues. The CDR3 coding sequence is TGTGCCAGCAGTGGGGGTCGCAGGTGGGGTGAGCAGTTCTTC. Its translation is CASSGGRRWGEQFF.

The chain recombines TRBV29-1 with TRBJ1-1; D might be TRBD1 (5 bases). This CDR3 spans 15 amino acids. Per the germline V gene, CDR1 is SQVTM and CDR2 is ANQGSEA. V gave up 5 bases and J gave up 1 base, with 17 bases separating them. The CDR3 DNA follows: TGCAGCGTTCAACCTGGGGGGGGATGGAACACTGAAGCTTTCTTT. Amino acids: CSVQPGGGWNTEAFF.

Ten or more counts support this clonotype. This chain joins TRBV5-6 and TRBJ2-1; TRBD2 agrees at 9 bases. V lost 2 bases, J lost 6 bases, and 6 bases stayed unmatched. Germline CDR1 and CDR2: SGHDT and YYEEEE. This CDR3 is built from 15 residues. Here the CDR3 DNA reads TGTGCCAGCAGCTTCTCGGGGACTAGCCTCAATGAGCAGTTCTTC. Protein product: CASSFSGTSLNEQFF. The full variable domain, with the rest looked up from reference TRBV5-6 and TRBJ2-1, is DAGVTQSPTHLIKTRGQQVTLRCSPKSGHDTVSWYQQALGQGPQFIFQYYEEEERQRGNFPDRFSGHQFPNYSSELNVNALLLGDSALYLCASSFSGTSLNEQFFGPGTRLTVL.

CDR3 nucleotide sequence: TGTGCCAGCAGCCAAGACAGTGGTGGAAACACCATATATTTT. Residues: CASSQDSGGNTIYF. The chain links TRBV3-1 to TRBJ1-3, with D hard to call. The germline V gene encodes CDR1 LGHDT and CDR2 YNNKEL (reference sequence). The CDR3 spans 14 residues. V was trimmed by 0 bases and J by 3 bases, leaving 6 bases between them.

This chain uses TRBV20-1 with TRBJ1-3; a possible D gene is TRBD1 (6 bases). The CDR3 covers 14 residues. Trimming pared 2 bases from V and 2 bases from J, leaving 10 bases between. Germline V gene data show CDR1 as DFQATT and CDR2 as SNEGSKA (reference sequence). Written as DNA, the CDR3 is TGCAGTGCTAGATTCGGGGGGCCTGGAAACACCATATATTTT. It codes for CSARFGGPGNTIYF.

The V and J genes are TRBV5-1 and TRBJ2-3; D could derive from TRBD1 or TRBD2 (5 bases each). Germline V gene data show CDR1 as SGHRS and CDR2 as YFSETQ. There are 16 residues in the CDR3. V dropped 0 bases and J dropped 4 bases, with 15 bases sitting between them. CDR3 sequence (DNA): TGCGCCAGCAGCTTGGGGGGTCCAAGAGGGGCAGATACGCAGTATTTT. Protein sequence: CASSLGGPRGADTQYF.

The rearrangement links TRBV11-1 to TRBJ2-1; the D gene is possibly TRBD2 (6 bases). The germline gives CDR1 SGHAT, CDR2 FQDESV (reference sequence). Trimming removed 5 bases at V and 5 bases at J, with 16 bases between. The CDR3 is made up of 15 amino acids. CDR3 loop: CASSPSPGVNNEQFF. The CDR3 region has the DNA TGTGCCAGCAGCCCCTCCCCGGGAGTCAACAATGAGCAGTTCTTC.

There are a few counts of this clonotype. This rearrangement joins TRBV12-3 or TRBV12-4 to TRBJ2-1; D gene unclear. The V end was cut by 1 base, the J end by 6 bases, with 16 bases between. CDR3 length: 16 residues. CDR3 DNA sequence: TGTGCCAGCAGTTTAGGAGCGCTGTTTCGGAGCAATGAGCAGTTCTTC. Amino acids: CASSLGALFRSNEQFF.

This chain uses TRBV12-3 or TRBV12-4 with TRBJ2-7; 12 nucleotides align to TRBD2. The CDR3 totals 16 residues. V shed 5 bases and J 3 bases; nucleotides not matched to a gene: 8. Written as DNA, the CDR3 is TGTGCCAGCAGTCTCCCACTAGCGGGAGGAGTCTACGAGCAGTACTTC. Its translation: CASSLPLAGGVYEQYF.

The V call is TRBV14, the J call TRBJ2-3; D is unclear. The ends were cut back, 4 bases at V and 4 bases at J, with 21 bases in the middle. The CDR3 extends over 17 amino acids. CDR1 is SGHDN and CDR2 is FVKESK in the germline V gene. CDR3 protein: CASSLRGPAFEADTQYF. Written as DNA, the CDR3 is TGTGCCAGCAGCCTTAGAGGCCCAGCGTTCGAGGCAGATACGCAGTATTTT.

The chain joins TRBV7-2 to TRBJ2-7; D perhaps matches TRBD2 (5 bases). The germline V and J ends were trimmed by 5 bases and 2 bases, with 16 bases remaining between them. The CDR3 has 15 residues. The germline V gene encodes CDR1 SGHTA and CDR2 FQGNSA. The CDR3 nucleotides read TGTGCCAGCAGCCAAAGTGGCGGGTTAGCCTACGAGCAGTACTTC. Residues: CASSQSGGLAYEQYF.

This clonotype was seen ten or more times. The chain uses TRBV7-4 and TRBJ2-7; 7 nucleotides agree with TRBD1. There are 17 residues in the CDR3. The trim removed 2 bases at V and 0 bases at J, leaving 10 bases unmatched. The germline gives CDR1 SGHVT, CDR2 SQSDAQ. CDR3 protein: CASSLLLDRPSSYEQYV. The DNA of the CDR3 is TGTGCCAGCAGCTTACTTTTGGACAGGCCGAGCTCCTACGAGCAGTACGTC.

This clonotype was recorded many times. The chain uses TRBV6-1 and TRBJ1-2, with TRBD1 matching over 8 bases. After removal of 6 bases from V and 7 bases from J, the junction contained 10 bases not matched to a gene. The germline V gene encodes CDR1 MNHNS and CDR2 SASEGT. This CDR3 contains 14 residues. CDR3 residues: CASSPPDRVAGYTF. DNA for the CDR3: TGTGCCAGCAGCCCCCCGGACAGGGTCGCTGGCTACACCTTC.

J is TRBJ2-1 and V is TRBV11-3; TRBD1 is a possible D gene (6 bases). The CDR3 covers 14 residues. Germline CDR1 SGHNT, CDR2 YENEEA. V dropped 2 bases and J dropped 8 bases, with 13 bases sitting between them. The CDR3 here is CASSLLGKGDEQFF. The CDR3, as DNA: TGTGCCAGCAGCTTACTCGGCAAGGGGGATGAGCAGTTCTTC.

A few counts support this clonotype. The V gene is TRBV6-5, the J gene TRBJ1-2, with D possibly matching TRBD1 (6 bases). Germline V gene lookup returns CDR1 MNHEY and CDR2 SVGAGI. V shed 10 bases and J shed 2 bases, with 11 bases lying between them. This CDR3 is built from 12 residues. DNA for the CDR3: TGTGCCACCGAGGGGGAAAACTATGGCTACACCTTC. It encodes CATEGENYGYTF.

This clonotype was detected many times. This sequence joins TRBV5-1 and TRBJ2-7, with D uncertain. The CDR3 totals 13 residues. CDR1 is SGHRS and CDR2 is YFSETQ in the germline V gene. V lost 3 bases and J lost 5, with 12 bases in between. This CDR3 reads CASSSDPKDEQYF. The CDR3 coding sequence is TGCGCCAGCAGCTCTGACCCCAAGGACGAGCAGTACTTC.

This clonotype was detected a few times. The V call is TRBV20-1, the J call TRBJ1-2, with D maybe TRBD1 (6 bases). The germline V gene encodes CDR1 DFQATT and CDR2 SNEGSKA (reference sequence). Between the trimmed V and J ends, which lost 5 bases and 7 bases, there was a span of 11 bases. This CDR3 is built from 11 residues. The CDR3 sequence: CSAWDNGGYTF. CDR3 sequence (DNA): TGCAGTGCTTGGGACAATGGTGGCTACACCTTC.

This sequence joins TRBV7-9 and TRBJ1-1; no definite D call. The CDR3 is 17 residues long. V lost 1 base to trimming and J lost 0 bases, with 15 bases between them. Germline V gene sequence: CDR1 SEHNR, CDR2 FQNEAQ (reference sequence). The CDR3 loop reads CASSLVPKLSLNTEAFF. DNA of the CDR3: TGTGCCAGCAGCTTAGTTCCGAAACTATCGCTGAACACTGAAGCTTTCTTT.

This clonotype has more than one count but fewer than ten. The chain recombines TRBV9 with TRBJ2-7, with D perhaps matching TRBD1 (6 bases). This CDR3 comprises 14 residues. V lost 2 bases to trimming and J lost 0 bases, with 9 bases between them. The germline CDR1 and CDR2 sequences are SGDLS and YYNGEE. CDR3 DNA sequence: TGTGCCAGCAGCGTTGCGGACAGCTCCTACGAGCAGTACTTC. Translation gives CASSVADSSYEQYF.

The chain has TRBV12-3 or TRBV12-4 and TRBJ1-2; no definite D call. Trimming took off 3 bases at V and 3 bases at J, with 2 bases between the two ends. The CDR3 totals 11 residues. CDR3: CASSFYYGYTF. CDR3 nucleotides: TGTGCCAGCAGTTTTTACTATGGCTACACCTTC.

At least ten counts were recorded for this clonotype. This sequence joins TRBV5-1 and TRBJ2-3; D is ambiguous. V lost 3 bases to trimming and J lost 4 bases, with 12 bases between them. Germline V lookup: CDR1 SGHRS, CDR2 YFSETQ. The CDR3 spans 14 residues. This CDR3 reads CASSYLSPADTQYF. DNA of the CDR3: TGCGCCAGCAGCTATCTGTCCCCGGCAGATACGCAGTATTTT. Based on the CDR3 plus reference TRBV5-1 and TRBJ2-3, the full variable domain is KAGVTQTPRYLIKTRGQQVTLSCSPISGHRSVSWYQQTPGQGLQFLFEYFSETQRNKGNFPGRFSGRQFSNSRSEMNVSTLELGDSALYLCASSYLSPADTQYFGPGTRLTVL.

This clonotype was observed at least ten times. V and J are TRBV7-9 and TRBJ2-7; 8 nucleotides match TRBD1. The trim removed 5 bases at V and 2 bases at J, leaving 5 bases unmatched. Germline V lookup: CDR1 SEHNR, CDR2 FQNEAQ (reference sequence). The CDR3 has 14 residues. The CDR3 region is CASSPTGDPYEQYF. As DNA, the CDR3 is TGTGCCAGCAGCCCGACAGGGGACCCCTACGAGCAGTACTTC.

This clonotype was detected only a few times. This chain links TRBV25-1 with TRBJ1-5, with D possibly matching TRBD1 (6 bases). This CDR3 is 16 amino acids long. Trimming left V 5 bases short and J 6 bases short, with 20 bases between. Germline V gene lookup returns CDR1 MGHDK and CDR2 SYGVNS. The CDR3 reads CASSSPGAVGSQPQHF. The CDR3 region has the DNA TGTGCCAGCAGTAGCCCGGGGGCGGTAGGGAGTCAGCCCCAGCATTTT.

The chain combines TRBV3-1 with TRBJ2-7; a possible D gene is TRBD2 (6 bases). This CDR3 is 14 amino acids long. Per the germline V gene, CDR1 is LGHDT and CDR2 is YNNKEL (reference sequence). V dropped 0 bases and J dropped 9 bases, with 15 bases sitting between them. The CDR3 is CASSQDGGFRTQYF. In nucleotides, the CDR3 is TGTGCCAGCAGCCAAGACGGAGGGTTCCGGACGCAGTACTTC.

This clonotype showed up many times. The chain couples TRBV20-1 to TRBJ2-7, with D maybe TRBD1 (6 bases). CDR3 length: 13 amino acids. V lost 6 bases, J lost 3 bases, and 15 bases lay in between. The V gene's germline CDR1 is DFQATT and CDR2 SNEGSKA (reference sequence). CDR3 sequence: CSAPSGTSYEQYV. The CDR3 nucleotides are TGCAGTGCCCCATCAGGGACAAGCTACGAGCAGTACGTC.

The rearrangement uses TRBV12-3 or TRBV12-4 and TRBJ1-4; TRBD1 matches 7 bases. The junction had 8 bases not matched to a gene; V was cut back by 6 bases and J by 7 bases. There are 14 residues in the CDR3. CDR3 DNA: TGTGCCAGCAGCAAAGGGGGCGCGGGTGAAAAACTGTTTTTT. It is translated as CASSKGGAGEKLFF.